The entry below describes one T cell receptor beta chain. Input was roughly 550 ng to 6,500 ng of genomic DNA from tumor or blood. The sample comes from a study of T cells in tumors after PD-1 blockade. The method was immunoSEQ multiplex PCR; TCRdb's version includes in-frame clones alone and lacks a portion of them. Found here are some 66,000 clones, around 72% of them singletons; the top ten hold around 4.7%. This sample comprised PBMCs, obtained after anti-PD-1 treatment. The receptor was isolated from a human donor with basal cell carcinoma.

CDR3 DNA: TGTGCCAGCAGCTTCTTGACTGTCTCTGGGGCCAACGTCCTGACTTTC. It codes for CASSFLTVSGANVLTF. V is TRBV7-2 and J is TRBJ2-6; D gene unclear. Germline V gives CDR1 SGHTA, CDR2 FQGNSA. Trimming took 3 bases from V and 0 from J, leaving 9 bases between them. This CDR3 is 16 amino acids long.